These 13 T cell receptor beta chains were sequenced from one sample in a study of shared T cell receptors in the human thymus. Libraries were prepared by immunoSEQ multiplex PCR; TCRdb keeps only in-frame clonotypes and omits some of them. The sample consists of about 710,000 clones, about 90% of them appearing once. This sample was shared with a second study, whose subject was human thymus T cells.

The specimen sequenced was thymocytes. Receptors were obtained from a boy younger than two with a congenital heart defect.

With regard to this clone: At one of its ends the junction is not consistent with the germline gene, which may arise from a read error. This rearrangement joins TRBV7-9 to TRBJ2-5; 11 bases fit TRBD2. CDR1 SEHNR and CDR2 FQNEAQ come from the germline V gene (reference sequence). CDR3 length: 19 amino acids. Written as DNA, the CDR3 is TGTGCCAGCAGGTTAGGAGTAGGACTAGCGGGTTCGTACCAAGAGACCCAGTACTTC. Translating gives CASRLGVGLAGSYQETQYF. The full variable domain, rest sourced from reference TRBV7-9 and TRBJ2-5, is DTGVSQNPRHKITKRGQNVTFRCDPISEHNRLYWYRQTLGQGPEFLTYFQNEAQLEKSRLLSDRFSAERPKGSFSTLEIQRTEQGDSAMYLCASRLGVGLAGSYQETQYFGPGTRLLVL.

The gene calls are TRBV9 and TRBJ1-3; 8 nucleotides line up with TRBD1. V dropped 3 bases and J dropped 0; count of bases not matched to a gene: 5. This CDR3 spans 16 amino acids. Germline CDR1 and CDR2: SGDLS and YYNGEE. Here the CDR3 DNA reads TGTGCCAGCAGCGCCGACAGGGGATCCTCTGGAAACACCATATATTTT. This translates into CASSADRGSSGNTIYF.

The J gene is TRBJ2-5, the V gene TRBV4-2; 8 nucleotides line up with TRBD2. Trimming cost V 3 bases and J 0 bases; bases outside gene matches: 9. This CDR3 contains 17 residues. Looked up from germline, CDR1 is LGHNA and CDR2 is YNFKEQ. The CDR3 loop is CASSQAGTSIHQETQYF. The CDR3 DNA follows: TGTGCCAGCAGCCAGGCTGGGACTAGTATCCACCAAGAGACCCAGTACTTC.

The rearrangement uses TRBV1 and TRBJ2-7; the DNA was not compared with TRBD2, the D call given in the table. TRBV1 is labeled a pseudogene. The CDR3 runs to 17 residues. The CDR3, as DNA: TGCACCAGCAGCCAAGATCGGGGGAGACCCCACTCCTACGAGCAGTACTTC. Its translation: CTSSQDRGRPHSYEQYF.

The V and J genes are TRBV5-6 and TRBJ2-2; 8 bases align to TRBD1. The germline gives CDR1 SGHDT, CDR2 YYEEEE. This CDR3 spans 18 amino acids. J lost 4 bases, V lost 3 bases, and 14 bases had no gene match. Written as DNA, the CDR3 is TGTGCCAGCAGCTCGCCATACCCCCCGGACAGGGTCACCGGGGAGCTGTTTTTT. The encoded protein is CASSSPYPPDRVTGELFF.

J is TRBJ1-1 and V is TRBV30, with 12 bases matching TRBD1. The J segment lost 3 bases and the V segment lost 7 bases, leaving 6 bases of the junction unmatched. CDR1 and CDR2 from the germline V gene are GTSNPN and SVGIG (reference sequence). This CDR3 has 14 residues. CDR3 nucleotides: TGTGCCTCCCCGGGACAGGGGGCATACACTGAAGCTTTCTTT. It translates to CASPGQGAYTEAFF.

CDR3 in DNA: TGTGCCAGCAGCTGCCGGGACTCACGCCAGGAGACCCAGTACTTC. It yields the protein CASSCRDSRQETQYF. The chain employs TRBV5-6 and TRBJ2-5; D perhaps matches TRBD2 (6 bases). The CDR3 is 15 residues long. CDR1 SGHDT and CDR2 YYEEEE come from the germline V gene. Trimming removed 3 bases from V and 5 bases from J, with 17 bases in between.

About this clone: The same CDR3 is also encoded by other DNA sequences in this sample. The chain joins TRBV5-1 to TRBJ1-6, with 7 bases that match TRBD1. Germline lookup yields CDR1 SGHRS and CDR2 YFSETQ. The CDR3 covers 15 residues. After removal of 4 bases from V and 7 bases from J, the junction contained 8 bases not matched to a gene. The CDR3 loop reads CASSLLGQENSPLHF. The CDR3 bases are TGCGCCAGCAGCCTCCTAGGACAGGAAAATTCACCCCTCCACTTT. Filled out from reference TRBV5-1 and TRBJ1-6, the complete variable domain reads KAGVTQTPRYLIKTRGQQVTLSCSPISGHRSVSWYQQTPGQGLQFLFEYFSETQRNKGNFPGRFSGRQFSNSRSEMNVSTLELGDSALYLCASSLLGQENSPLHFGNGTRLTVT.

The rearrangement joins TRBV5-1 to TRBJ2-1, with TRBD2 matching over 11 bases. Germline V gives CDR1 SGHRS, CDR2 YFSETQ. CDR3 size: 15 residues. With 2 bases clipped from V and 9 bases from J, the junction kept 7 bases outside the gene matches. CDR3 sequence (DNA): TGCGCCAGCAGCTTACTAGCGGGAGACGGCAGTGAGCAGTTCTTC. The encoded protein is CASSLLAGDGSEQFF.

In nucleotides, the CDR3 is TGCGCCAGCAGCCAAGATCTGGCAGGGTCACATCCTAGCACAGATACGCAGTATTTT. It encodes CASSQDLAGSHPSTDTQYF. V and J are TRBV4-3 and TRBJ2-3; tentative D call: TRBD1 (5 bases). Trimming took off 0 bases at V and 0 bases at J, with 19 bases between the two ends. This CDR3 is built from 19 residues. Germline V gene data show CDR1 as LGHNA and CDR2 as YSLEER.

The chain is built from TRBV5-4 and TRBJ2-1; no definite D call. Looked up from germline, CDR1 is SGHNT and CDR2 is YYREEE (reference sequence). With 3 bases removed from V and 2 bases from J, the gap between germline ends came to 12 bases. The CDR3 is made up of 15 amino acids. CDR3 sequence reads: CASSSGRFPYNEQFF. The CDR3 DNA sequence: TGTGCCAGCAGCTCGGGTCGATTCCCCTACAATGAGCAGTTCTTC.

The chain recombines TRBV28 with TRBJ1-2; no firm D call. The CDR3 has 13 residues. Trimming removed 6 bases from V and 2 bases from J, with 10 bases in between. Germline assignment: CDR1 MDHEN and CDR2 SYDVKM. The CDR3 sequence: CASRRLVNYGYTF. In DNA, the CDR3 is TGTGCCAGCAGGCGCCTGGTAAACTATGGCTACACCTTC.

This clone came up once. Other nucleotide sequences from this sample produce the same CDR3. V usage is TRBV28 and J usage is TRBJ1-6; a possible D gene is TRBD1 (6 bases). CDR1 is MDHEN, CDR2 SYDVKM, per germline. Trimming pared 6 bases from V and 8 bases from J, leaving 17 bases between. The CDR3 is 15 residues long. CDR3 coding DNA: TGTGCCAGCAGACCCCAAGGGGGGGATTATTCACCCCTCCACTTT. Translating it yields CASRPQGGDYSPLHF. Full variable domain (missing parts from reference TRBV28 and TRBJ1-6): DVKVTQSSRYLVKRTGEKVFLECVQDMDHENMFWYRQDPGLGLRLIYFSYDVKMKEKGDIPEGYSVSREKKERFSLILESASTNQTSMYLCASRPQGGDYSPLHFGNGTRLTVT.